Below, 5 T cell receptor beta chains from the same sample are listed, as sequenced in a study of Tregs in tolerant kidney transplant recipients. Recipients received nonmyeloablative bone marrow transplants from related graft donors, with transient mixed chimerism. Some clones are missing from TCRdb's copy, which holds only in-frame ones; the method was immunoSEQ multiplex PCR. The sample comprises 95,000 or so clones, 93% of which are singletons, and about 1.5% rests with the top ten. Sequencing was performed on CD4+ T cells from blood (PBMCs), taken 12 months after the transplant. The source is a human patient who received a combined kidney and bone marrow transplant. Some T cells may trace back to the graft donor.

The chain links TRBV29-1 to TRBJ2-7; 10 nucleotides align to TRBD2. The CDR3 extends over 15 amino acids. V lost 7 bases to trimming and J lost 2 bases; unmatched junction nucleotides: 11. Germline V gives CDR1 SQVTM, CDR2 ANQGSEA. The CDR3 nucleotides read TGCAGCGCCGTCCGAAGCGGGAGGGTTCCCTACGAGCAGTACTTC. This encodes CSAVRSGRVPYEQYF.

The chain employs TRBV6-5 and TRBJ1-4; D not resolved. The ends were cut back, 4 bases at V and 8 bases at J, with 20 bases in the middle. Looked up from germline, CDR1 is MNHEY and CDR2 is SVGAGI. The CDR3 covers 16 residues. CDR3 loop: CASSSYDPKKQEKLFF. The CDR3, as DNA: TGTGCCAGCAGTTCCTATGACCCAAAAAAACAGGAAAAACTGTTTTTT.

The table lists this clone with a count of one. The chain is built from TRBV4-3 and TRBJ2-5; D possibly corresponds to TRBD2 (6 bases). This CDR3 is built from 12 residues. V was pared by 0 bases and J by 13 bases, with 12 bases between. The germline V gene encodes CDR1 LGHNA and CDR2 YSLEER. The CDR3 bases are TGCGCCAGCAGCCAAGATCGAGGGGACTGGTACTTC. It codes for CASSQDRGDWYF.

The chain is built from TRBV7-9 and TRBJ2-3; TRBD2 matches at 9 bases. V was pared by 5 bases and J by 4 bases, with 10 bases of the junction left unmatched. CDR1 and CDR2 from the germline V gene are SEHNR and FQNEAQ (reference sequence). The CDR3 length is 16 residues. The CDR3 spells CASSKLRGGAPDTQYF. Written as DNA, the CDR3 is TGTGCCAGCAGCAAACTCCGCGGGGGGGCCCCAGATACGCAGTATTTT.

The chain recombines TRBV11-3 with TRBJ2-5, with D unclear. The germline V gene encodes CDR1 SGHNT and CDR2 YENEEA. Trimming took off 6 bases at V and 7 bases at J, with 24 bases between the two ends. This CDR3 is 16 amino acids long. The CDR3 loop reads CASSSSVWSAAGTQYF. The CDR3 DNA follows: TGTGCCAGCAGTTCCTCAGTATGGTCGGCGGCTGGGACCCAGTACTTC. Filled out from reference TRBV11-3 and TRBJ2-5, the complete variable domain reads EAGVVQSPRYKIIEKKQPVAFWCNPISGHNTLYWYLQNLGQGPELLIRYENEEAVDDSQLPKDRFSAERLKGVDSTLKIQPAELGDSAVYLCASSSSVWSAAGTQYFGPGTRLLVL.